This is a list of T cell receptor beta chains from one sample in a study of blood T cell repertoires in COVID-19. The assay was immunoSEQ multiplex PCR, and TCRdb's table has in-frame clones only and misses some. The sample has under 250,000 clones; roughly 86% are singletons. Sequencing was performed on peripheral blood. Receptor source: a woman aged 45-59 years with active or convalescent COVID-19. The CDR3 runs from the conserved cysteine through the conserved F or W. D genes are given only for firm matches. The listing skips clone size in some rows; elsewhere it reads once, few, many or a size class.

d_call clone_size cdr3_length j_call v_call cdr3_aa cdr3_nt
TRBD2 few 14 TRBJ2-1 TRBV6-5 CASRKGLADNEQFF TGTGCCAGCAGAAAGGGACTAGCGGACAATGAGCAGTTCTTC
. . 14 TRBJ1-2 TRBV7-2 CASSPARGYYGYTF TGTGCCAGCAGCCCGGCGAGGGGGTACTATGGCTACACCTTC
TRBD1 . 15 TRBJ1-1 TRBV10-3 CAISGTGRQNTEAFF TGTGCCATCAGCGGGACAGGGAGGCAAAACACTGAAGCTTTCTTT
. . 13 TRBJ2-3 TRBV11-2 CASSFRVTDTQYF TGTGCCAGCAGCTTCAGGGTGACAGATACGCAGTATTTT
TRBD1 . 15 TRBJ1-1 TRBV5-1 CASSGKGQGATEAFF TGCGCCAGCAGCGGAAAGGGACAGGGTGCCACTGAAGCTTTCTTT
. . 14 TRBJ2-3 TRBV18 CASSPRGPTDTQYF TGTGCCAGCTCGCCGCGGGGGCCCACAGATACGCAGTATTTT
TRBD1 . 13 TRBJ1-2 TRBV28 CASRSTGGNGYTF TGTGCCAGCAGGTCGACAGGGGGCAATGGCTACACCTTC
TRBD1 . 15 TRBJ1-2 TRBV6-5 CASSLGQGTLGGYTF TGTGCCAGCAGTTTAGGACAGGGCACCTTGGGGGGCTACACCTTC
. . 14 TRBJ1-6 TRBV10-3 CAISEQVYNSPLHF TGTGCCATCAGTGAGCAGGTCTATAATTCACCCCTCCACTTT
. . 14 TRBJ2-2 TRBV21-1 CASSWDRNTGELFF TGTGCCAGCAGTTGGGACAGGAACACCGGGGAGCTGTTTTTT
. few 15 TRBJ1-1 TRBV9 CASSVRQATNTEAFF TGTGCCAGCAGCGTGAGACAGGCCACCAACACTGAAGCTTTCTTT
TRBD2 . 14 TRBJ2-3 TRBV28 CASSPGGLTDTQYF TGTGCCAGCAGTCCGGGGGGTCTTACAGATACGCAGTATTTT
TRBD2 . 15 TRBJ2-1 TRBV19 CASSSWTSGGNEQFF TGTGCCAGTAGTTCTTGGACTAGCGGGGGCAATGAGCAGTTCTTC
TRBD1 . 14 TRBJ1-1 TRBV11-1 CASSRNRGDTEAFF TGTGCCAGCAGCAGAAACAGGGGGGACACTGAAGCTTTCTTT
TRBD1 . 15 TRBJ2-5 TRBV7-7 CASSLVTGGLETQYF TGTGCCAGCAGCTTAGTCACAGGGGGCTTAGAGACCCAGTACTTC
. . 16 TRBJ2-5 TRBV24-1 CATSEQNTGREETQYF TGTGCCACCAGTGAACAGAACACAGGGAGAGAAGAGACCCAGTACTTC
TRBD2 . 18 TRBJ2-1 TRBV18 CASSAFPGTSGRGNEQFF TGTGCCAGCTCAGCATTCCCCGGGACTAGCGGGAGAGGCAATGAGCAGTTCTTC
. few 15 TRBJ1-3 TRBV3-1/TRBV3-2 CASSQGAISGNTIYF TGTGCCAGCAGCCAAGGGGCTATCTCTGGAAACACCATATATTTT
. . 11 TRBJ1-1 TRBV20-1 CSASRVPEAFF TGCAGTGCTAGCAGGGTCCCCGAAGCTTTCTTT
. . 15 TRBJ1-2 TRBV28 CASSLVRAVGGGYTF TGTGCCAGCAGTTTAGTTCGGGCGGTGGGAGGTGGCTACACCTTC
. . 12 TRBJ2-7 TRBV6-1 CASSSPGLGQYF TGTGCCAGCAGTTCACCGGGGTTGGGGCAGTACTTC
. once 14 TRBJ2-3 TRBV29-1 CSVEVGDGTDTQYF TGCAGCGTTGAAGTAGGGGATGGCACAGATACGCAGTATTTT
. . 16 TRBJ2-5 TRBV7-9 CASSRGQGMYQETQYF TGTGCCAGCTCCCGCGGGCAGGGGATGTACCAAGAGACCCAGTACTTC
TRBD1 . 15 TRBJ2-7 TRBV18 CASSPGQGLTYEQYF TGTGCCAGCTCGCCGGGACAGGGCCTTACCTACGAGCAGTACTTC
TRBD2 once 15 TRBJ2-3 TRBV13 CASSSPTGGWDTQYF TGTGCCAGCAGCTCACCTACCGGGGGGTGGGATACGCAGTATTTT
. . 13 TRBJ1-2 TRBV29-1 CSVEVGTSYGYTF TGCAGCGTTGAGGTTGGGACATCTTATGGCTACACCTTC
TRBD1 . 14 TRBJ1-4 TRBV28 CASSSTGEDEKLFF TGTGCCAGCAGCTCGACAGGGGAAGATGAAAAACTGTTTTTT
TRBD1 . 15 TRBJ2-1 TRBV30 CAWSGGTGRHNEQFF TGTGCCTGGAGCGGGGGGACAGGGCGACACAATGAGCAGTTCTTC
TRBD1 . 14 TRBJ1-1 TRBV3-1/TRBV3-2 CASSSQGGYTEAFF TGTGCCAGCAGTTCCCAAGGGGGCTATACTGAAGCTTTCTTT
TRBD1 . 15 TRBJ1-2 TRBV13 CASRAAGTANYGYTF TGTGCCAGCAGGGCGGCCGGGACAGCTAACTATGGCTACACCTTC
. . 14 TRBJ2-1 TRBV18 CASATGLRGNEQFF TGTGCCAGCGCAACAGGGCTTAGGGGCAATGAGCAGTTCTTC
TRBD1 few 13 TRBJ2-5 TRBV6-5 CASTGDRGETQYF TGTGCCAGCACAGGGGACAGGGGAGAGACCCAGTACTTC
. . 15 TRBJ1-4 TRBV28 CASSPLDRVNEKLFF TGTGCCAGCAGTCCACTGGACAGAGTGAATGAAAAACTGTTTTTT
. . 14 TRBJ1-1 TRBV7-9 CASSRSGGGPEAFF TGTGCCAGCAGCCGTTCCGGCGGGGGCCCTGAGGCTTTCTTT
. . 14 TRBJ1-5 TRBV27 CASGASESTGPQHF TGTGCCAGCGGCGCCAGCGAATCTACGGGGCCCCAGCATTTT
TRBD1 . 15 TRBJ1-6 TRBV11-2 CASSFSGQGNSPLHF TGTGCCAGCAGCTTTTCTGGACAGGGTAATTCACCCCTCCACTTT
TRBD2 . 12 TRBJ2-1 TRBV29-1 CAGLAGGREQFF TGCGCCGGACTAGCGGGAGGGCGCGAGCAGTTCTTC
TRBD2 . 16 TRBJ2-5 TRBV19 CASRTSGKGIQETQYF TGTGCCAGTAGGACTAGCGGGAAAGGGATCCAAGAGACCCAGTACTTC
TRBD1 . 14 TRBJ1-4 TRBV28 CASSIDRAREKLFF TGTGCCAGCAGTATAGACAGGGCGAGAGAAAAACTGTTTTTT
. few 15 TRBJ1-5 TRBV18 CASSPKTERNQPQHF TGTGCCAGCTCACCTAAGACAGAGCGCAATCAGCCCCAGCATTTT
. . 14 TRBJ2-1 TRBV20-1 CSASSTSLGDEQFF TGCAGTGCTAGTTCGACCAGTTTGGGCGATGAGCAGTTCTTC
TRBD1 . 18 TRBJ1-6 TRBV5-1 CASSFYGQATLYNSPLHF TGCGCCAGCAGCTTCTACGGACAGGCCACACTTTATAATTCACCCCTCCACTTT
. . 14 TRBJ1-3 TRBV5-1 CASSFFGFGYTIYF TGCGCCAGCAGCTTTTTCGGGTTCGGATACACCATATATTTT
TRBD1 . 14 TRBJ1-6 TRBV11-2 CASSLQGANSPLHF TGTGCCAGCAGCTTACAGGGGGCTAATTCACCCCTCCACTTT
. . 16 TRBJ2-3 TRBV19 CASSSPLGTGADTQYF TGTGCCAGTAGTAGCCCGCTAGGGACGGGGGCAGATACGCAGTATTTT
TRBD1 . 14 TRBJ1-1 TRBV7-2 CASSWSTGDTEAFF TGTGCCAGCAGCTGGTCGACAGGGGACACTGAAGCTTTCTTT
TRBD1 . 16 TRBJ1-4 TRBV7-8 CATRGGKGATNEKLFF TGTGCCACGAGAGGGGGCAAAGGGGCAACTAATGAAAAACTGTTTTTT
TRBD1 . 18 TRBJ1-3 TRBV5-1 CASSLGPAGQGRENTIYF TGCGCCAGCAGCTTGGGACCGGCGGGACAGGGTAGAGAAAACACCATATATTTT
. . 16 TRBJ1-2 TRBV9 CASSVGPSGQGHGYTF TGTGCCAGCAGCGTAGGACCATCTGGGCAGGGGCATGGCTACACCTTC
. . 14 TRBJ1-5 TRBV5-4 CASSLGLGNQPQHF TGTGCCAGCAGCTTGGGGCTTGGCAATCAGCCCCAGCATTTT
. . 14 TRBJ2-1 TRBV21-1 CASRGGGAYNEQFF TGTGCCAGCAGAGGCGGCGGCGCCTACAATGAGCAGTTCTTC
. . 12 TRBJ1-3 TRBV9 CASSNSGNTIYF TGTGCCAGTTCTAACTCTGGAAACACCATATATTTT
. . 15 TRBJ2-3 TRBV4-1 CASSQDQAGVDTQYF TGCGCCAGCAGCCAGGATCAGGCAGGGGTCGATACGCAGTATTTT
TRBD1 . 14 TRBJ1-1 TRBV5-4 CASSFTGAGTEAFF TGTGCCAGCAGCTTTACAGGGGCGGGCACTGAAGCTTTCTTT